This is a list of T cell receptor beta chains from one sample in a study of radiation and T cells in renal cell carcinoma. Assay: immunoSEQ multiplex PCR; the TCRdb copy retains only in-frame clones and omits some. The data hold about 150,000 clones, with about 87% observed a single time. This specimen consisted of blood, obtained from a patient whose treatment included radiotherapy and nephrectomy. The receptors were gathered from a woman aged 45-59 years with renal cell carcinoma. CDR3s include the opening cysteine and the closing phenylalanine or tryptophan. The D gene is left open where the match is weak. Where a row states a size, it is once, few, many or the class of an expanded clone; other rows omit it.

v_call,clone_size,d_call,j_call,cdr3_nt,cdr3_aa
TRBV5-1,.,.,TRBJ2-5,TGCGCCAGCAGCCCCTCTCCAGAGACCCAGTACTTC,CASSPSPETQYF
TRBV5-1,few,TRBD2,TRBJ2-1,TGCGCCAGCAGCCCCCGAGGTCTAGCGGGGGGTAGTGAGCAGTTCTTC,CASSPRGLAGGSEQFF
TRBV27,.,TRBD2,TRBJ2-3,TGTGCCAGCAGACCTAAGACTAGCGGGGGGGCAGGAGATACGCAGTATTTT,CASRPKTSGGAGDTQYF
TRBV29-1,.,TRBD1,TRBJ1-4,TGCAGCGTTATGACAGGGGGCGAGGAAAAACTGTTTTTT,CSVMTGGEEKLFF
TRBV6-5,.,.,TRBJ1-5,TGTGCCAGCAGCCGCAGGTTTAGCAATCAGCCCCAGCATTTT,CASSRRFSNQPQHF
TRBV19,.,.,TRBJ1-4,TGTGCCAGTAGAGAGGTAGCACCCCCTCAAAATGAAAAACTGTTTTTT,CASREVAPPQNEKLFF
TRBV30,.,TRBD2,TRBJ2-3,TGTGCCTGGAGTGGACTAGCGGGGGGAGATACGCAGTATTTT,CAWSGLAGGDTQYF
TRBV28,.,.,TRBJ1-1,TGTGCCAGCAGTTTTGTCTTAAGGGCGGGCACTGAAGCTTTCTTT,CASSFVLRAGTEAFF
TRBV14,.,.,TRBJ1-6,TGTGCCAGCAGCCAAGATTCGAGGTGGGCTGGGACGTATAATTCACCCCTCCACTTT,CASSQDSRWAGTYNSPLHF
TRBV7-6,.,.,TRBJ1-6,TGTGCCAGCAGCCCTACTGGATGGTCCTATAATTCATCCCTCCACTTT,CASSPTGWSYNSSLHF
TRBV28,.,.,TRBJ1-1,TGTGCCAGCAGGGGAAACTTTGAAGCTTTCTTT,CASRGNFEAFF
TRBV21-1,.,.,TRBJ2-7,TGTGCCAGCAGCAAATGGTCCGAGCGGGGACTCTCCTACGAGCAGTACTTC,CASSKWSERGLSYEQYF